What follows is one T cell receptor beta chain and its context. There are a few counts of this clonotype. Its recognized antigen is unknown. One base away there is no much larger clone; base qualities are not given. CDR1 and CDR2, looked up from the germline V gene (reference sequence), are DFQATT and SNEGSKA. Its CDR3 holds 16 amino acids, cysteine through phenylalanine. The only DNA kept is the CDR3, 48 bases in frame from the first base. A distance of 18 bases separates the germline ends of V and J, which lose 0 bases and 3 bases respectively. The source of the sample is a study of Graves' ophthalmopathy and Graves' hyperthyroidism listed by TCRdb under 2018. Looking at the study overall: Peripheral blood was collected at initial diagnosis, prior to any treatment. The study used signatures of the TCR beta repertoire to tell Graves' ophthalmopathy apart from Graves' hyperthyroidism and to predict which patients would progress to ophthalmopathy. In total, approximately 140 blood samples were TCR-sequenced: approximately 40 ophthalmopathy, some 75 hyperthyroidism and about 17 hyperthyroidism-to-ophthalmopathy patients. To explore V-J signatures distinguishing ophthalmopathy from hyperthyroidism, a discovery set of 100 or so patients (about 43 ophthalmopathy, around 55 stable hyperthyroidism) was enrolled. For independent validation, a separate cohort was made up of 18 hyperthyroidism patients plus 17 patients who later progressed from hyperthyroidism to ophthalmopathy. In a handful of hyperthyroidism patients, the T-cell repertoires found in thyroid tissue were compared with those found in blood. Following sampling, methimazole starting at 30 mg daily was administered to hyperthyroidism patients, and high-dose intravenous methylprednisolone was administered to ophthalmopathy patients. The 95 to 100 discovery patients were randomly divided into training and test sets at a 7:3 ratio. Broad study findings and their caveats: In cross-validation, the 13-signature model distinguished ophthalmopathy from stable hyperthyroidism with around 90% sensitivity and 81% to 82% specificity, while in the test set the corresponding values were about 79% and 69%. Most of the expanded thyroid clonotypes with a frequency above 0.001 were also detected in blood, and it was suggested that the thyroid immune response may be reflected by blood repertoires. In validation, the model predicted ophthalmopathy progression with less than 71% sensitivity and around 72% specificity; roughly eleven predicted patients were CT-confirmed with GO in a median of roughly 6.8 months. No statistical method was used to set the sample size in advance, and the investigators knew which group each participant was assigned to.

A patient counted as having stable hyperthyroidism if there was no progression to ophthalmopathy within 18 months of follow-up. Hyperthyroidism patients were newly diagnosed, with disease duration under 2 months, and aged 18 to 65 years. Patients with other autoimmune diseases, uncontrolled infections, pregnancy or lactation were excluded from the study. Diagnosis relied on clinical symptoms, serum thyroxine, TRAb, thyroid ultrasound and orbital computed tomography. PBMCs were isolated from more than 8 ml of fresh peripheral blood by Ficoll-Paque density gradient centrifugation. Trizol reagent was used to extract the total RNA, and its quality was then checked on an Agilent 2100 Bioanalyzer. TCR beta CDR3 regions were amplified from RNA transcripts for repertoire sequencing. A first-round RT-PCR used HTBI primers with the Qiagen OneStep RT-PCR kit, followed by a second-round multiplex PCR, size selection and purification. Libraries were sequenced on an Illumina HiSeq2000 using paired-end 100 bp reads. The source study handled its data this way. SOAPnuke was used to process the reads, removing any read that contained adapters or uncalled bases, had a mean Phred below 15, or lacked an exact match to the constant primer or identifier. COPE v1.2.5 was used to merge high-quality paired reads. Clonotypes were defined as unique nucleotide sequences and were aligned to IMGT TRB V, D and J references using MiTCR v1.1. The analysis was limited to V-J combinations with a frequency above 0.0001, which together covered about 99% of repertoires. For each V-J combination, a TCR clonal expansion and chaos score was defined as F50 clonal expansion divided by the chaos observed in the TCRdist matrix. Welch's t-statistics and random forest were used to narrow the features down to about twelve V-J combinations, which were then fed into a naive Bayes classifier. Thyroid-blood repertoire similarity was quantified with the Morisita-Horn index. TCRdb reprocessing: public reads trimmed at Q25 with fastp, clones called with MiXCR, in-frame beta chains kept. Merged by CDR3 protein, the rows form single entries marked with the most common genes and DNA. The authors' filters were not applied to this entry. The table for this sample lists about 420,000 distinct CDR3 sequences; around 20% of them were counted only once. The top ten hold around 3.2% of the sample.

This clonotype was obtained from a woman younger than 35 with stable Graves' hyperthyroidism. Donor details come from another sample of the same person, matched by shared clones. Sequenced: peripheral blood. The chain links TRBV20-1 with TRBJ2-7; no confident D gene assignment can be made. The CDR3 region has the sequence CSARDRAGRDYYEQYF. The sequenced DNA is TGCAGTGCTAGAGATCGGGCAGGTAGGGATTACTACGAGCAGTACTTC.